The next 26 T cell receptor beta chains were all read from a single sample in a study of CD8 T cells in ankylosing spondylitis. TCRdb re-called the 5' RACE reads with MiXCR, one entry per CDR3 protein. The sample records roughly 240,000 distinct CDR3 sequences, 8% to 9% being singletons. Material: blood, either unsorted or a sorted T cell fraction (not recorded which). These TCRs come from a female donor with ankylosing spondylitis or in good health (not recorded which).

Many counts were recorded for this clonotype. The chain employs TRBV20-1 and TRBJ2-1, with a tentative D call TRBD2 (6 bases). The germline V gene has CDR1 DFQATT and CDR2 SNEGSKA (reference sequence). CDR3 length equals 14 residues. Trimming stripped 7 bases from V and 5 bases from J, with 18 bases between. CDR3 sequence: CSGLGAGGDNEQFF. In DNA form, the CDR3 reads TGCAGTGGTTTGGGAGCGGGCGGGGACAATGAGCAGTTCTTC.

The table lists this clonotype with a count of one. V is TRBV18 and J is TRBJ2-5; D is undetermined. V was trimmed by 0 bases and J by 5 bases, leaving 4 bases between them. Germline CDR1 is KGHSH and CDR2 is LQKENI. The CDR3 extends over 12 amino acids. In nucleotides, the CDR3 is TGTGCCAGCTCACCACCAAAGGAGACCCAGTACTTC. Its translation: CASSPPKETQYF.

This clonotype was recorded many times. The chain employs TRBV7-3 and TRBJ2-1; 8 positions agree with TRBD1. CDR3 size: 14 residues. Germline trimming cut 4 bases from V and 8 bases from J; bases unmatched to any gene: 7. In germline, CDR1 is SGHTA, CDR2 FQGTGA. CDR3 region: CASSSDRVGHEQFF. CDR3 DNA: TGTGCCAGCAGCTCGGACAGGGTGGGACATGAGCAGTTCTTC.

The chain links TRBV7-2 to TRBJ2-3; perhaps TRBD2 as D (6 bases). V lost 4 bases and J 4 bases, leaving 12 bases between the germline ends. This CDR3 spans 14 amino acids. In germline, CDR1 is SGHTA, CDR2 FQGNSA. CDR3 DNA: TGTGCCAGCAGCTGGGGACTCCGCGCAGATACGCAGTATTTT. Translated, it gives CASSWGLRADTQYF. Complete variable domain (other parts from reference TRBV7-2 and TRBJ2-3): GAGVSQSPSNKVTEKGKDVELRCDPISGHTALYWYRQSLGQGLEFLIYFQGNSAPDKSGLPSDRFSAERTGGSVSTLTIQRTQQEDSAVYLCASSWGLRADTQYFGPGTRLTVL.

At least ten counts were recorded for this clonotype. This sequence joins TRBV30 and TRBJ2-2; 9 nucleotides match TRBD1. The trim removed 3 bases at V and 4 bases at J, leaving 6 bases unmatched. The CDR3 consists of 15 residues. CDR1 and CDR2 (germline): GTSNPN, SVGIG (reference sequence). DNA for the CDR3: TGTGCCTGGAGATACAGGGGGCGCGGCACCGGGGAGCTGTTTTTT. It codes for CAWRYRGRGTGELFF.

Notes on this clonotype: A single base separates this from a much larger clone, so it may be a read error. The conserved closing phenylalanine or tryptophan is absent in this CDR3, likely reflecting a read error. The V call is TRBV25-1, the J call TRBJ1-1; D is perhaps TRBD1 (5 bases). Germline-derived CDR1 and CDR2 are MGHDK and SYGVNS. V lost 4 bases and J 1 base, leaving 10 bases between the germline ends. The CDR3 extends over 14 amino acids. The CDR3 nucleotides read TGTGCCAGCAGTGGGGTTGGGACGAACACTGAAGCTTTCGTT. Protein sequence: CASSGVGTNTEAFV.

On this clonotype: This may stem from a read error, because a much larger clone lies one nucleotide away. The conserved phenylalanine or tryptophan normally closing the CDR3 is absent here, so this likely arose from a read error. This chain joins TRBV25-1 and TRBJ1-2; D call uncertain. V was cut by 3 bases and J by 8 bases, with 16 bases left in between. The V gene's germline CDR1 is MGHDK and CDR2 SYGVNS. This CDR3 spans 14 amino acids. The CDR3 spells CASSDPLVAGGYTI. CDR3 bases: TGTGCCAGCAGTGACCCCCTCGTGGCAGGCGGCTACACCATC.

J is TRBJ1-1 and V is TRBV7-9, with D hard to call. The CDR3 contains 17 residues. V lost 1 base to trimming and J lost 3 bases, with 18 bases between them. CDR1 and CDR2 from the germline V gene are SEHNR and FQNEAQ (reference sequence). DNA of the CDR3: TGTGCCAGCAGCTTAGGGAGAGTGACGGTCCAAGACACTGAAGCTTTCTTT. Amino acid sequence: CASSLGRVTVQDTEAFF.

This clonotype was recorded many times. The chain couples TRBV3-1 to TRBJ1-6; D may be TRBD1 (6 bases). V was shortened by 4 bases and J by 6 bases, with 16 bases between the two germline ends. CDR1 and CDR2 from the germline V gene are LGHDT and YNNKEL (reference sequence). The length of the CDR3 is 16 residues. Here the CDR3 reads CASSRAGQRRNSPLHF. CDR3 nucleotide sequence: TGTGCCAGCAGCCGGGCCGGACAGCGTCGTAATTCACCCCTCCACTTT.

This clonotype was counted a few times. The chain is built from TRBV18 and TRBJ2-7; TRBD1 matches at 8 bases. Trimming removed 3 bases from V and 0 bases from J; junction bases left unmatched: 1. The CDR3 covers 14 residues. Germline values: CDR1 KGHSH, CDR2 LQKENI. The CDR3 DNA reads as TGTGCCAGCTCACCGGGACAGGTCTCCTACGAGCAGTACTTC. This codes for CASSPGQVSYEQYF.

This clonotype has more than one count but fewer than ten. This rearrangement joins TRBV29-1 to TRBJ2-1; 8 positions agree with TRBD2. V dropped 7 bases and J dropped 2; count of bases not matched to a gene: 7. Germline V gene data show CDR1 as SQVTM and CDR2 as ANQGSEA. The CDR3 extends over 14 amino acids. CDR3 protein: CSADRREAYNEQFF. Written as DNA, the CDR3 is TGCAGCGCCGATCGGCGGGAGGCCTACAATGAGCAGTTCTTC.

This clonotype was observed many times. This chain joins TRBV29-1 and TRBJ1-1; D might be TRBD1 (5 bases). V was trimmed by 4 bases and J by 1 base, leaving 10 bases between them. This CDR3 is built from 13 residues. Germline CDR1 is SQVTM and CDR2 is ANQGSEA. This CDR3 is CSVGEGSNTEAFF. The CDR3, as DNA: TGCAGCGTTGGGGAGGGGTCGAACACTGAAGCTTTCTTT.

This clonotype was seen ten or more times. CDR3 DNA: TGCAGCGTCGGGACAGAAGGAAACACCATATATTTT. Residues: CSVGTEGNTIYF. The rearrangement uses TRBV29-1 and TRBJ1-3; 7 positions match TRBD1. V dropped 6 bases and J dropped 4; count of bases not matched to a gene: 3. This CDR3 region has 12 residues. Germline lookup yields CDR1 SQVTM and CDR2 ANQGSEA.

There are many counts of this clonotype. This chain joins TRBV28 and TRBJ2-5, with 8 bases aligning to TRBD2. The trim removed 11 bases at V and 5 bases at J, leaving 10 bases unmatched. Per the germline V gene, CDR1 is MDHEN and CDR2 is SYDVKM. The length of the CDR3 is 13 residues. The CDR3 nucleotides read TGTGCCTCAATAGCGGGGATGGGTGAGACCCAGTACTTC. It specifies CASIAGMGETQYF.

This clonotype was detected once. The J gene is TRBJ2-1, the V gene TRBV28; 12 nucleotides line up with TRBD1. Losses at the gene ends were 7 bases for V and 7 bases for J; bases not matched to a gene: 8. Germline CDR1 reads MDHEN; CDR2 reads SYDVKM. The CDR3 is 15 residues long. Written as DNA, the CDR3 is TGTGCCAGCAATCCCGGGACAGGGGGCAGGAATGAGCAGTTCTTC. This gives the protein CASNPGTGGRNEQFF.

This clonotype has at least ten counts. One end of the junction fails to match germline, which may point to a read error. This chain links TRBV7-9 with TRBJ2-1; a weak D match, TRBD2 (5 bases). Germline values: CDR1 SEHNR, CDR2 FQNEAQ (reference sequence). The CDR3 has 12 amino acids. The CDR3 bases are TGTGCCAGCAGTTTAGGGAGTAATGAGCAGTTCTTC. Amino acids: CASSLGSNEQFF.

V and J are TRBV7-2 and TRBJ2-1; D possibly corresponds to TRBD1 (6 bases). The CDR3 is 16 residues long. With 1 base removed from V and 4 bases from J, the gap between germline ends came to 14 bases. In germline, CDR1 is SGHTA, CDR2 FQGNSA. The CDR3 bases are TGTGCCAGCAGCTTAGAACCGGGACACTATTACAATGAGCAGTTCTTC. Its protein is CASSLEPGHYYNEQFF.

The sample holds many counts of this clonotype. V is TRBV6-5 and J is TRBJ2-2; perhaps TRBD1 as D (5 bases). The CDR3 extends over 11 amino acids. V shed 7 bases and J shed 5 bases, with 5 bases lying between them. Germline assignment: CDR1 MNHEY and CDR2 SVGAGI. DNA for the CDR3: TGTGCCAGCAAGGGGACCGGGGAGCTGTTTTTT. It translates to CASKGTGELFF.

This clonotype came up many times. The chain joins TRBV7-6 to TRBJ2-2; D possibly uses TRBD1 or TRBD2 (5 bases each). The CDR3 runs 19 residues. Germline V gives CDR1 SGHVS, CDR2 FNYEAQ. Trimming took 2 bases from V and 1 from J, leaving 20 bases between them. The CDR3 coding sequence is TGTGCCAGCAGCTTATGGGGGAAACCGTATGCGATGAACACCGGGGAGCTGTTTTTT. It translates to CASSLWGKPYAMNTGELFF.

This clonotype was seen ten or more times. The rearrangement uses TRBV12-3 or TRBV12-4 and TRBJ2-1; unclear D gene. CDR3 length equals 18 residues. Trimming pared 5 bases from V and 0 bases from J, leaving 20 bases between. The CDR3 reads CASSTQRLALSSYNEQFF. As DNA, the CDR3 is TGTGCCAGCAGTACGCAGCGTCTGGCCCTGAGCTCCTACAATGAGCAGTTCTTC.

This clonotype has a count of ten or more. This chain uses TRBV12-3 or TRBV12-4 with TRBJ1-1; 7 nucleotides align to TRBD1. V trimming: 6 bases; J trimming: 5 bases; junction bases outside the gene matches: 6. The CDR3 is 13 amino acids. In nucleotides, the CDR3 is TGTGCCAGCAGAACCAGGGGGGTTACTGAAGCTTTCTTT. This sequence encodes CASRTRGVTEAFF.

This clonotype was observed at least ten times. V is TRBV20-1 and J is TRBJ1-4; D remains unclear. Germline V gene sequence: CDR1 DFQATT, CDR2 SNEGSKA (reference sequence). Trimming took 0 bases from V and 6 from J, leaving 14 bases between them. The CDR3 extends over 15 amino acids. CDR3 coding DNA: TGCAGTGCTAGAGATGCAGCGCGAGGAGATGAAAAACTGTTTTTT. Encoded protein: CSARDAARGDEKLFF.

In its sample, this clonotype was seen many times. The genes are TRBV7-2 and TRBJ1-5; the D is unclear. Trimming stripped 1 base from V and 9 bases from J, with 13 bases between. CDR1 SGHTA and CDR2 FQGNSA come from the germline V gene. CDR3 length equals 14 residues. This chain's CDR3 is CASSLVNGIRPQHF. Here the CDR3 DNA reads TGTGCCAGCAGCTTAGTGAATGGGATTCGGCCCCAGCATTTT.

At least ten counts were recorded for this clonotype. This chain links TRBV5-1 with TRBJ2-1, with 7 nucleotides matching TRBD2. V was pared by 9 bases and J by 15 bases, with 6 bases of the junction left unmatched. The CDR3 runs to 9 residues. The germline gives CDR1 SGHRS, CDR2 YFSETQ. CDR3 in DNA: TGCGCCAAGCCGGGACTATGGTTCTTC. This encodes CAKPGLWFF.

This clonotype showed up many times. CDR3 loop: CASSGAHEGGTDTQYF. CDR3 sequence (DNA): TGTGCCAGCAGTGGGGCACACGAAGGGGGCACAGATACGCAGTATTTT. J is TRBJ2-3 and V is TRBV6-1; perhaps TRBD1 as D (5 bases). The CDR3 is made up of 16 amino acids. V gave up 4 bases and J gave up 1 base, with 15 bases separating them. Germline loops: CDR1 MNHNS, CDR2 SASEGT.

This clonotype was seen only a few times. The genes are TRBV6-1 and TRBJ2-7; maybe TRBD1 (6 bases). Germline V gene sequence: CDR1 MNHNS, CDR2 SASEGT. Trimming removed 6 bases from V and 5 bases from J, with 17 bases in between. This CDR3 comprises 14 residues. The CDR3 DNA follows: TGTGCCAGCAGCGTTTCGGGACATTTCGACGAGCAGTACTTC. It is translated as CASSVSGHFDEQYF.